This is a list of T cell receptor beta chains from one sample in a study of blood T cell repertoires in COVID-19. Libraries were prepared by immunoSEQ multiplex PCR; TCRdb keeps only in-frame clonotypes and omits some of them. Counted here are 200,000 or so clones, approximately 80% occurring once; the ten biggest clones make up approximately 1.8%. The sample comprised PBMCs or T cells enriched from blood (not recorded which). Receptors were obtained from a man aged 55-75 years who had recovered from COVID-19. Both conserved end residues are part of each CDR3. The D gene is left open where the match is weak. The size field is filled for only some rows; it gives once, few, many or a size class.

J	size	V	D	DNA	CDR3
TRBJ1-3	.	TRBV4-3	.	TGCGCCAGCAGCCAGGAGGTGACTGGAAACACCATATATTTT	CASSQEVTGNTIYF
TRBJ2-2	.	TRBV5-6	TRBD1	TGTGCCAGCAGCACAGGGGAAGCCGGGGAGCTGTTTTTT	CASSTGEAGELFF
TRBJ2-2	.	TRBV7-2	.	TGTGCCAGCAGCATATACAGGGTGGGCACCGGGGAGCTGTTTTTT	CASSIYRVGTGELFF
TRBJ2-5	.	TRBV12-5	.	TGTGCTAGTGGTCCTAGGACTAATTTGGGCCAAGAGACCCAGTACTTC	CASGPRTNLGQETQYF
TRBJ1-5	few	TRBV5-8	TRBD1	TGTGCCAGCAGTTCCGGGACAGGGGAGGGTCAGCCCCAGCATTTT	CASSSGTGEGQPQHF
TRBJ2-5	.	TRBV18	.	TGTGCCAGCTCATTAGCCCAAAACCAAGAGACCCAGTACTTC	CASSLAQNQETQYF
TRBJ1-1	.	TRBV5-1	TRBD1	TGCGCCAGCAGTTTTCAGTTACAGGGGGCAGGGACTGAAGCTTTCTTT	CASSFQLQGAGTEAFF
TRBJ1-2	.	TRBV13	TRBD1	TGTGCCAGCAGCTTGGACAGGGCGACTGGTGGCTACACCTTC	CASSLDRATGGYTF
TRBJ1-5	many	TRBV7-8	.	TGTGCCAGCAGCCATTCTAATCAGCCCCAGCATTTT	CASSHSNQPQHF
TRBJ1-1	.	TRBV29-1	.	TGCAGCGGCTCCAGGGAGGTTGCCACTGAAGCTTTCTTT	CSGSREVATEAFF
TRBJ2-1	.	TRBV12-5	TRBD1	TGTGCTAGTGGTTTGATGACAGGGAGTGAGCAGTTCTTC	CASGLMTGSEQFF
TRBJ1-2	.	TRBV12-3/TRBV12-4	TRBD1	TGTGCCAGCAGGGACAGGGCTGGCTACACCTTC	CASRDRAGYTF
TRBJ2-1	.	TRBV18	TRBD2	TGTGCCAGCTCACCAAAGCGGGGGGGCCCTTATGAGCAGTTCTTC	CASSPKRGGPYEQFF
TRBJ2-5	.	TRBV27	TRBD2	TGTGCCAGCAGGCGACTTAGCGGGGGGGGCGAGACCCAGTACTTC	CASRRLSGGGETQYF
TRBJ1-2	.	TRBV4-3	TRBD1	TGCGCCAGCAGCCAGGACAGGGCGGGAGTTGGCTACACCTTC	CASSQDRAGVGYTF
TRBJ2-7	.	TRBV13	.	TGTGCCAGCAGCCAATTACAGGTCTACGAGCAGTACTTC	CASSQLQVYEQYF
TRBJ2-3	.	TRBV7-2	.	TGTGCCAGCAGCCGCTACGGGACAACATTTGATTCTGCGCAGTATTTT	CASSRYGTTFDSAQYF
TRBJ2-5	.	TRBV7-2	.	TGTGCCAGCAGCTTAGCGGCGACAGGATTGGAGACCCAGTACTTC	CASSLAATGLETQYF
TRBJ2-2	.	TRBV6-4	TRBD1	TGTGCCAGCAGTAAGGACAGGGAAACCGGGGAGCTGTTTTTT	CASSKDRETGELFF
TRBJ2-1	.	TRBV6-5	.	TGTGCCAGCAGCCTAACAGGGGGAGGGGGCAATGAGCAGTTCTTC	CASSLTGGGGNEQFF
TRBJ1-1	once	TRBV5-1	.	TGCGCCAGCAGCCGAGGGTCGGCTGAAGCTTTCTTT	CASSRGSAEAFF
TRBJ1-6	once	TRBV7-9	.	TGTGCCAGCAGCTTACTGCAGGATAATTCACCCCTCCACTTT	CASSLLQDNSPLHF
TRBJ1-6	.	TRBV4-3	.	TGCGCCAGCAGCCAAGATAGAACTCGCGGGGGACCACCCCTCCACTTT	CASSQDRTRGGPPLHF
TRBJ1-2	.	TRBV6-5	.	TGTGCCAGCAGTCGAATGGGAGGGGATGGCTACACCTTC	CASSRMGGDGYTF
TRBJ2-3	.	TRBV7-8	TRBD1	TGTGCCAGCAGCTTCGGACAGGGTTTAAGAGATACGCAGTATTTT	CASSFGQGLRDTQYF
TRBJ1-1	.	TRBV5-6	.	TGTGCCAGCAGCTTGTACATGTTGAACACTGAAGCTTTCTTT	CASSLYMLNTEAFF
TRBJ2-7	.	TRBV11-2	.	TGTGCCAGCAGCTTAGTCGGCGGGGTCGCCGGCGAGCAGTACTTC	CASSLVGGVAGEQYF
TRBJ1-6	.	TRBV18	.	TGTGCCAGCTCACCACCGCTGGGGCTAGATTCACCCCTCCACTTT	CASSPPLGLDSPLHF
TRBJ2-1	.	TRBV6-2/TRBV6-3	TRBD1	TGTGCCAGCAGTTGGGGGACAGGACGCTCCTACAATGAGCAGTTCTTC	CASSWGTGRSYNEQFF
TRBJ1-2	.	TRBV4-3	TRBD1	TGCGCCAGCAGCCTAACCGGGACAGGGAATGGCTACACCTTC	CASSLTGTGNGYTF
TRBJ1-1	.	TRBV7-2	.	TGTGCCAGCAGCTTAGATTCAGGGAACACTGAAGCTTTCTTT	CASSLDSGNTEAFF
TRBJ2-5	.	TRBV4-2	TRBD1	TGTGCCAGCAGCCAAGCGGGACAGAAGTACCAAGAGACCCAGTACTTC	CASSQAGQKYQETQYF
TRBJ1-3	few	TRBV4-2	.	TGTGCCAGCAGCCAACAGGGTGAACCTGGAAACACCATATATTTT	CASSQQGEPGNTIYF
TRBJ2-2	.	TRBV19	.	TGTGCCAGTAGCCCGACTGGACAGAAGGCCGGGGAGCTGTTTTTT	CASSPTGQKAGELFF
TRBJ2-5	.	TRBV7-2	.	TGTGCCAGCAGCTTTCTAGGTACGAGAACAGGTCAAGAGACCCAGTACTTC	CASSFLGTRTGQETQYF
TRBJ1-1	.	TRBV11-3	.	TGTGCCAGCAGCTCCGGTATCGGGAACACTGAAGCTTTCTTT	CASSSGIGNTEAFF
TRBJ1-4	.	TRBV7-2	.	TGTGCCAGCAGCCAACGGGGGGGGCGAGTTGAAAAACTGTTTTTT	CASSQRGGRVEKLFF
TRBJ2-5	.	TRBV5-6	TRBD2	TGTGCCAGCAGTCGTTTTCTTCTAGCGGGGGAGGGGGAGACCCAGTACTTC	CASSRFLLAGEGETQYF
TRBJ2-5	.	TRBV3-1/TRBV3-2	TRBD1	TGTGCCAGCAGCCCGGGGACAGAGGGTCGAGGGGAGACCCAGTACTTC	CASSPGTEGRGETQYF
TRBJ2-1	.	TRBV2	.	TGTGCCAGCAGGGAGGGGCCCTACAATGAGCAGTTCTTC	CASREGPYNEQFF
TRBJ1-2	.	TRBV2	.	TGTGCCAGCAGTGAAGGGCAGGCGCACTATGGCTACACCTTC	CASSEGQAHYGYTF
TRBJ2-2	.	TRBV5-1	.	TGCGCCAGCAGCTTGGGTTCATTCCGGGAGCTGTTTTTT	CASSLGSFRELFF
TRBJ1-6	few	TRBV5-6	TRBD1	TGTGCCAGCAGCCTTAACCGGGACAGGGGGCTGAATTCACCCCTCCACTTT	CASSLNRDRGLNSPLHF
TRBJ1-4	many	TRBV7-8	TRBD1	TGTGCCAGCAGCGGAATCCGGGACAGGGGATTGTCAACTAATGAAAAACTGTTTTTT	CASSGIRDRGLSTNEKLFF
TRBJ1-5	.	TRBV7-2	.	TGTGCCAGCAGCCCCTACAGAAATAGCAATCAGCCCCAGCATTTT	CASSPYRNSNQPQHF
TRBJ1-1	.	TRBV5-1	.	TGCGCCAGCAGTAAAGAGGCCCCCACTGAAGCTTTCTTT	CASSKEAPTEAFF
TRBJ1-2	.	TRBV7-9	.	TGTGCCAGTGGGGGGGCTGGCGGCTACACCTTC	CASGGAGGYTF